Below are 25 T cell receptor beta chains sequenced from a single sample in a study of blood T cell repertoires in COVID-19. TCRdb's table, derived via immunoSEQ multiplex PCR, lists solely in-frame clones and lacks some. The data contain about 110,000 clones, approximately 86% of them seen just once; the ten biggest clones take up 3.5% to 5.5%. Material: peripheral blood. Receptors were obtained from a man in his forties with acute or convalescent COVID-19.

V is TRBV11-2 and J is TRBJ1-2; D gene ambiguous. The CDR3 extends over 13 amino acids. Germline V gene lookup returns CDR1 SGHAT and CDR2 FQNNGV. V was pared by 0 bases and J by 4 bases, with 6 bases between. The CDR3: CASSLDHGYGYTF. DNA of the CDR3: TGTGCCAGCAGCTTAGATCACGGCTATGGCTACACCTTC.

In this sample, this clone turned up a few times. The gene calls are TRBV15 and TRBJ2-6, with 9 bases matching TRBD1. V lost 8 bases to trimming and J lost 0 bases; unmatched junction nucleotides: 5. This CDR3 has 16 amino acids. Germline CDR1 is LNHNV and CDR2 is YYDKDF (reference sequence). CDR3 protein: CATWTGEHSGANVLTF. DNA of the CDR3: TGTGCCACCTGGACAGGGGAGCACTCTGGGGCCAACGTCCTGACTTTC.

This chain joins TRBV18 and TRBJ1-2, with D possibly being TRBD1 (6 bases). From germline, CDR1 is KGHSH and CDR2 LQKENI. V dropped 0 bases and J dropped 8 bases, with 13 bases sitting between them. The CDR3 is 14 amino acids. The CDR3 coding sequence is TGTGCCAGCTCACCACCTACAGGGTGGGAAGGCTACACCTTC. It translates to CASSPPTGWEGYTF.

This clone came up a few times. The rearrangement links TRBV11-3 to TRBJ2-1; tentatively, D is TRBD1 (5 bases). Germline-derived CDR1 and CDR2 are SGHNT and YENEEA. The V gene lost 2 bases and the J gene lost 5 bases, with 13 bases spanning the gap. The CDR3 is 15 residues long. The CDR3 loop reads CASSLFSTGNNEQFF. Here the CDR3 DNA reads TGTGCCAGCAGCTTATTCTCCACAGGCAACAATGAGCAGTTCTTC.

The chain uses TRBV11-2 and TRBJ2-3; D uncertain. V was clipped by 3 bases and J by 6 bases, with 4 bases between them. The CDR3 contains 11 residues. The germline V gene has CDR1 SGHAT and CDR2 FQNNGV. CDR3 bases: TGTGCCAGCAGCTTTATCGATACGCAGTATTTT. This codes for CASSFIDTQYF.

The chain combines TRBV30 with TRBJ1-5; tentatively, D is TRBD1 (5 bases). The CDR3 is 14 amino acids. Germline V gene sequence: CDR1 GTSNPN, CDR2 SVGIG (reference sequence). Trimming left V 0 bases short and J 4 bases short, with 10 bases between. In DNA form, the CDR3 reads TGTGCCTGGAGTGTGGGACTTACTAATCAGCCCCAGCATTTT. It codes for CAWSVGLTNQPQHF.

This chain links TRBV2 with TRBJ2-5, with TRBD1 identical over 8 bases. Germline loops: CDR1 SNHLY, CDR2 FYNNEI. This CDR3 has 14 residues. V gave up 4 bases and J gave up 4 bases; unmatched junction bases: 5. The CDR3: CASSVGDRSETQYF. The CDR3 DNA is TGTGCCAGCAGTGTTGGGGACAGGTCAGAGACCCAGTACTTC.

This clone is a singleton in its sample. The genes are TRBV19 and TRBJ2-5; D might be TRBD2 (6 bases). Trimming cost V 8 bases and J 5 bases, with 15 bases left between them. The CDR3 contains 13 residues. CDR1 LNHDA and CDR2 SQIVND come from the germline V gene (reference sequence). The CDR3, as DNA: TGTGCCAGTGCCCGAGCTGGGGGGGAGACCCAGTACTTC. Its protein is CASARAGGETQYF. The full variable domain, its missing parts supplied by reference TRBV19 and TRBJ2-5, is DGGITQSPKYLFRKEGQNVTLSCEQNLNHDAMYWYRQDPGQGLRLIYYSQIVNDFQKGDIAEGYSVSREKKESFPLTVTSAQKNPTAFYLCASARAGGETQYFGPGTRLLVL.

In nucleotides, the CDR3 is TGTGCCTGGAGTGGTTTAGGGACAGGGGCCTTAGGCTCCTACAATGAGCAGTTCTTC. Translated, it gives CAWSGLGTGALGSYNEQFF. The gene calls are TRBV30 and TRBJ2-1; 10 bases match TRBD1. The CDR3 totals 19 residues. Trimming took 1 base from V and 0 from J; bases not matched to a gene: 12. Germline assignment: CDR1 GTSNPN and CDR2 SVGIG (reference sequence).

In this sample, this clone turned up a few times. The V call is TRBV6-5, the J call TRBJ1-1; possible D gene TRBD1, 6 bases. This CDR3 spans 13 amino acids. Per germline, CDR1 MNHEY and CDR2 SVGAGI. V was clipped by 6 bases and J by 11 bases, with 19 bases between them. CDR3 bases: TGTGCCAGCAGCGACTCCAGACAGGTCGGCGCTTTCTTT. Its protein product is CASSDSRQVGAFF.

This clone has at least ten counts. This sample also contains other DNA sequences that code for the same CDR3. CDR3 in amino acids: CASSLGTVNYGYTF. CDR3 coding DNA: TGTGCCAGCAGCTTGGGGACAGTTAACTATGGCTACACCTTC. The chain carries TRBV5-4 and TRBJ1-2; possibly TRBD1 for D (6 bases). Germline V gene lookup returns CDR1 SGHNT and CDR2 YYREEE (reference sequence). The V end was cut by 0 bases, the J end by 1 base, with 7 bases between. The CDR3 loop spans 14 amino acids.

The CDR3 DNA reads TGCGCCAGCAGTCCGGACAGGGGAGAGACCCAGTACTTC. Its translation: CASSPDRGETQYF. The chain has TRBV10-1 and TRBJ2-5; 9 nucleotides align to TRBD1. The CDR3 totals 13 residues. From germline, CDR1 is WNHNN and CDR2 SYGVQD (reference sequence). Germline trimming cut 5 bases from V and 4 bases from J; bases unmatched to any gene: 2.

CDR3 loop: CASSGGAGETQYF. As DNA, the CDR3 is TGTGCCAGCAGTGGAGGGGCCGGGGAGACCCAGTACTTC. The chain uses TRBV12-3 or TRBV12-4 and TRBJ2-5; weak D call: TRBD2 (6 bases). This CDR3 spans 13 amino acids. Trimming cost V 5 bases and J 5 bases, with 12 bases left between them.

The chain couples TRBV7-2 to TRBJ1-1; D is possibly TRBD1 (6 bases). Trimming shortened V by 5 bases and J by 2 bases, and 12 bases separated the two germline ends. Germline V gene lookup returns CDR1 SGHTA and CDR2 FQGNSA. The CDR3 length is 14 residues. The CDR3, as DNA: TGTGCCAGCAGCCTAGGGGGGGTTAACACTGAAGCTTTCTTT. This sequence encodes CASSLGGVNTEAFF.

The V gene is TRBV29-1, the J gene TRBJ1-1, with D possibly TRBD1 on 6 matching bases. Germline CDR1 SQVTM, CDR2 ANQGSEA. The CDR3 is made up of 12 amino acids. Trimming took off 3 bases at V and 5 bases at J, with 10 bases between the two ends. The CDR3 here is CSVDRGGTEAFF. CDR3 nucleotide sequence: TGCAGCGTTGACAGGGGTGGGACTGAAGCTTTCTTT.

This clone was seen only a few times. The J gene is TRBJ1-2, the V gene TRBV28; D may be TRBD1 (6 bases). CDR3 length equals 13 residues. Germline-derived CDR1 and CDR2 are MDHEN and SYDVKM. V was pared by 0 bases and J by 6 bases, with 8 bases between. The CDR3 DNA sequence: TGTGCCAGCAGTTTATGGCCAGGGGATGGCTACACCTTC. It is translated as CASSLWPGDGYTF.

This clone was detected only once. The chain has TRBV6-5 and TRBJ1-2; possible D gene TRBD1, 6 bases. CDR3 size: 15 residues. Germline lookup yields CDR1 MNHEY and CDR2 SVGAGI. With 2 bases removed from V and 6 bases from J, the gap between germline ends came to 16 bases. CDR3 region: CASSYPTGHSDGYTF. The CDR3 DNA is TGTGCCAGCAGTTACCCTACGGGACATTCGGATGGCTACACCTTC.

The chain employs TRBV5-1 and TRBJ2-5, with 8 bases that match TRBD1. CDR1 and CDR2 (germline): SGHRS, YFSETQ. V shed 7 bases and J 5 bases; nucleotides not matched to a gene: 10. This CDR3 has 14 amino acids. The CDR3 here is CASSSPGGGETQYF. CDR3 DNA: TGCGCCAGCTCCAGTCCAGGGGGCGGGGAGACCCAGTACTTC.

The V call is TRBV3-1 (or the pseudogene TRBV3-2), the J call TRBJ1-1; TRBD1 might be the D (6 bases). Trimming took off 4 bases at V and 2 bases at J, with 11 bases between the two ends. CDR1 LGHDT and CDR2 YNNKEL come from the germline V gene (reference sequence). The CDR3 is 14 amino acids. The CDR3 DNA reads as TGTGCCAGCAGCCGAGAACAGGGAAACACTGAAGCTTTCTTT. Its protein product is CASSREQGNTEAFF.

This clone has only one observation. The rearrangement joins TRBV10-3 to TRBJ2-7; TRBD2 agrees at 9 bases. V trimming: 0 bases; J trimming: 6 bases; junction bases outside the gene matches: 6. The CDR3 spans 15 residues. Germline V CDR1 and CDR2: ENHRY, SYGVKD. CDR3 sequence: CAISESAGGLGEQYF. The CDR3 DNA follows: TGTGCCATCAGTGAGTCGGCGGGAGGGCTAGGCGAGCAGTACTTC.

The chain employs TRBV6-2 or TRBV6-3 and TRBJ2-1; 13 bases agree with TRBD2. This CDR3 has 16 amino acids. Germline CDR1 MNHEY, CDR2 SVGEGT. V lost 4 bases, J lost 10 bases, and 10 bases stayed unmatched. CDR3 nucleotide sequence: TGTGCCAGCAGTTCCAAGGGACTAGCGGGGTACAGGGAGCAGTTCTTC. It codes for CASSSKGLAGYREQFF.

The V call is TRBV7-2, the J call TRBJ2-2, with TRBD1 identical over 7 bases. The CDR3 totals 15 residues. V trimming: 1 base; J trimming: 6 bases; junction bases outside the gene matches: 5. The germline V gene encodes CDR1 SGHTA and CDR2 FQGNSA. The CDR3 is CASSLEQGRPGELFF. CDR3 DNA sequence: TGTGCCAGCAGCTTAGAACAGGGGCGGCCCGGGGAGCTGTTTTTT.

J is TRBJ2-1 and V is TRBV25-1; D uncertain. Germline CDR1 MGHDK, CDR2 SYGVNS. This CDR3 is built from 12 residues. Trimming removed 7 bases from V and 4 bases from J, with 8 bases in between. The CDR3 reads CASKADYNEQFF. Here the CDR3 DNA reads TGTGCCAGCAAGGCGGATTACAATGAGCAGTTCTTC.

This chain joins TRBV12-3 or TRBV12-4 and TRBJ2-2; D not certain. Trimming cost V 3 bases and J 5 bases, with 7 bases left between them. The CDR3 sequence is 13 residues long. The DNA for the CDR3 is TGTGCCAGCAGTTTTTCCAGGACCGGGGAGCTGTTTTTT. Its translation: CASSFSRTGELFF.

This rearrangement joins TRBV5-1 to TRBJ1-1; 7 nucleotides align to TRBD1. The germline CDR1 and CDR2 sequences are SGHRS and YFSETQ. CDR3 length equals 14 residues. The V segment lost 4 bases and the J segment 3 bases; nucleotides outside the gene matches: 6. This CDR3 reads CASSVTGADTEAFF. The CDR3 bases are TGCGCCAGCAGCGTCACAGGGGCGGACACTGAAGCTTTCTTT. The whole variable domain, remainder taken from reference TRBV5-1 and TRBJ1-1, is KAGVTQTPRYLIKTRGQQVTLSCSPISGHRSVSWYQQTPGQGLQFLFEYFSETQRNKGNFPGRFSGRQFSNSRSEMNVSTLELGDSALYLCASSVTGADTEAFFGQGTRLTVV.